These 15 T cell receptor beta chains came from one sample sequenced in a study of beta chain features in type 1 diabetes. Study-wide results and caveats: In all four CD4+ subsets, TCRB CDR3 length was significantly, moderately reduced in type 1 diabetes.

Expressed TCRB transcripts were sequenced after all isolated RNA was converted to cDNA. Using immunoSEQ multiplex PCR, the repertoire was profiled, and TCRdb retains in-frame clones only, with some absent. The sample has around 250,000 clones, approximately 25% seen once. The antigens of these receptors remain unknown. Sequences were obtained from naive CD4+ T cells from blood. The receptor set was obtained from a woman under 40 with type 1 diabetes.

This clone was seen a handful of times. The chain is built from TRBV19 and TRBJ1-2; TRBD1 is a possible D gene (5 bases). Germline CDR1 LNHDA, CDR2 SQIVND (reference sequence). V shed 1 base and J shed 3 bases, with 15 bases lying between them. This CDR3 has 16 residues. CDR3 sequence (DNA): TGTGCCAGTAGTATAGCTCAGGGTCCGGAAGACTATGGCTACACCTTC. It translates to CASSIAQGPEDYGYTF.

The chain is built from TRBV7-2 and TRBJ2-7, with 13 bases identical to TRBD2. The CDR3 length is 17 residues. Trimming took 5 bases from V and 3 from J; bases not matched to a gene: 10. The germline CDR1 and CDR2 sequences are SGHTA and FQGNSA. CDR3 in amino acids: CASSPRGTSGISYEQYF. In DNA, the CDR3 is TGTGCCAGCAGCCCCAGGGGGACTAGCGGGATTAGCTACGAGCAGTACTTC.

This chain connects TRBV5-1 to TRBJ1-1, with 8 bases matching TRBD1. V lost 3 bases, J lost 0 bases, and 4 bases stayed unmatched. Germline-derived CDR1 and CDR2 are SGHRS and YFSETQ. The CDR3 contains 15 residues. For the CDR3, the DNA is TGCGCCAGCAGCTCCACAGGGGGGGTGAACACTGAAGCTTTCTTT. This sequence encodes CASSSTGGVNTEAFF. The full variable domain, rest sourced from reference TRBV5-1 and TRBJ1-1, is KAGVTQTPRYLIKTRGQQVTLSCSPISGHRSVSWYQQTPGQGLQFLFEYFSETQRNKGNFPGRFSGRQFSNSRSEMNVSTLELGDSALYLCASSSTGGVNTEAFFGQGTRLTVV.

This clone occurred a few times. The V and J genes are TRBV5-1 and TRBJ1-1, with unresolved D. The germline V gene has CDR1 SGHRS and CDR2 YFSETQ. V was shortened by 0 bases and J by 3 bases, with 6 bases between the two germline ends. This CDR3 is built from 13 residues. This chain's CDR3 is CASSLGEDTEAFF. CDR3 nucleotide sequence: TGCGCCAGCAGCTTGGGAGAGGACACTGAAGCTTTCTTT.

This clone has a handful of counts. The CDR3 DNA is TGTGCCAGCAGCTTAGAGCAGGGGAGTGAGCAGTTCTTC. Amino acids: CASSLEQGSEQFF. The V gene is TRBV7-9, the J gene TRBJ2-1; D is possibly TRBD1 (6 bases). V lost 1 base to trimming and J lost 9 bases, with 10 bases between them. Germline lookup yields CDR1 SEHNR and CDR2 FQNEAQ (reference sequence). The CDR3 runs 13 residues.

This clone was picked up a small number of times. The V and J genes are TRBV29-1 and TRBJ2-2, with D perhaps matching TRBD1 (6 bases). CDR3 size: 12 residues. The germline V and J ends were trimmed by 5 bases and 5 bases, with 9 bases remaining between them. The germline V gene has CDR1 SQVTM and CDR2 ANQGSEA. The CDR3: CSVIQGTGELFF. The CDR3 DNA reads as TGCAGCGTTATTCAGGGGACCGGGGAGCTGTTTTTT.

Here the CDR3 reads CASSHSSLNTGELFF. CDR3 bases: TGTGCCAGCAGCCATAGCTCTCTGAACACCGGGGAGCTGTTTTTT. V and J are TRBV21-1 and TRBJ2-2; no check of the table's D call, TRBD2, against the DNA was made. TRBV21-1 is reported as a pseudogene. CDR3 length: 15 amino acids.

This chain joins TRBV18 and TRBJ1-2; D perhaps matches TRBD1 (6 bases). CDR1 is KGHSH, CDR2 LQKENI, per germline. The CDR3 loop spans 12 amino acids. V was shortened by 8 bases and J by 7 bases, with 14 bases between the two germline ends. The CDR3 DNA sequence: TGTGCCAGCCACAGGGAATTGGGTGGCTACACCTTC. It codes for CASHRELGGYTF.

CDR3 nucleotides: TGCGCCAGCAGCCGGAGCGGGGAGGGAAATCAGCCCCAGCATTTT. Translated: CASSRSGEGNQPQHF. This chain joins TRBV5-1 and TRBJ1-5; D call uncertain. Germline V gene sequence: CDR1 SGHRS, CDR2 YFSETQ. The CDR3 runs 15 residues. V lost 4 bases, J lost 4 bases, and 15 bases lay in between.

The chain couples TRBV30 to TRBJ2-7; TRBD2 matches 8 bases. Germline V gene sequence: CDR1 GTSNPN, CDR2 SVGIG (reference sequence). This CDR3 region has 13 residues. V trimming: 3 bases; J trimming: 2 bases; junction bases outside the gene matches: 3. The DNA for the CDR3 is TGTGCCTGGAGCGCGGGGGGTACCTACGAGCAGTACTTC. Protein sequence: CAWSAGGTYEQYF.

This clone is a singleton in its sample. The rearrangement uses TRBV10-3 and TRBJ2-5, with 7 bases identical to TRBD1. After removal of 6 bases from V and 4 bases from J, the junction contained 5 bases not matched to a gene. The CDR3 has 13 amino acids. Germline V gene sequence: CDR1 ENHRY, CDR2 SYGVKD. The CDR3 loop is CAIRETGPETQYF. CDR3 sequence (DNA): TGTGCCATCAGAGAGACAGGGCCAGAGACCCAGTACTTC.

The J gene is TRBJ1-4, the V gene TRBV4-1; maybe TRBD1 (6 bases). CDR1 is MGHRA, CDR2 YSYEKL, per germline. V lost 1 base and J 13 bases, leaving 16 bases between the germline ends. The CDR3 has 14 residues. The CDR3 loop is CASSQVFRVQGLFF. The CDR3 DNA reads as TGCGCCAGCAGCCAAGTCTTCAGGGTACAGGGACTGTTTTTT.

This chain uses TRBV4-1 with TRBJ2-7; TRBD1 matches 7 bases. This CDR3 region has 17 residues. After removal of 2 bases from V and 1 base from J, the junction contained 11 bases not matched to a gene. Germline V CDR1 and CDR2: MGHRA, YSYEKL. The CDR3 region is CASSQPLSGTASYEQYF. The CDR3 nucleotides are TGCGCCAGCAGCCAACCCCTCTCCGGGACAGCTTCCTACGAGCAGTACTTC.

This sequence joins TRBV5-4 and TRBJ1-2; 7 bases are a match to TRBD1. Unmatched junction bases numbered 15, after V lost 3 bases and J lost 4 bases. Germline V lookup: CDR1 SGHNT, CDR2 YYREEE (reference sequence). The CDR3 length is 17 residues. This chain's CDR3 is CASSSHRQGKGAYGYTF. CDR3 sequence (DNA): TGTGCCAGCAGCTCACACAGACAGGGAAAGGGGGCCTATGGCTACACCTTC. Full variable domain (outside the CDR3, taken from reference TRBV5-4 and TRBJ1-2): ETGVTQSPTHLIKTRGQQVTLRCSSQSGHNTVSWYQQALGQGPQFIFQYYREEENGRGNFPPRFSGLQFPNYSSELNVNALELDDSALYLCASSSHRQGKGAYGYTFGSGTRLTVV.

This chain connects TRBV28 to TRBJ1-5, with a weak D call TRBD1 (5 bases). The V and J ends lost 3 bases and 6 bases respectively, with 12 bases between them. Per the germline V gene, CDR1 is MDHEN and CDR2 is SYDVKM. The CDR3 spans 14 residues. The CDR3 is CASSFQGHVQPQHF. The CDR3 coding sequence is TGTGCCAGCAGTTTTCAGGGCCATGTTCAGCCCCAGCATTTT.